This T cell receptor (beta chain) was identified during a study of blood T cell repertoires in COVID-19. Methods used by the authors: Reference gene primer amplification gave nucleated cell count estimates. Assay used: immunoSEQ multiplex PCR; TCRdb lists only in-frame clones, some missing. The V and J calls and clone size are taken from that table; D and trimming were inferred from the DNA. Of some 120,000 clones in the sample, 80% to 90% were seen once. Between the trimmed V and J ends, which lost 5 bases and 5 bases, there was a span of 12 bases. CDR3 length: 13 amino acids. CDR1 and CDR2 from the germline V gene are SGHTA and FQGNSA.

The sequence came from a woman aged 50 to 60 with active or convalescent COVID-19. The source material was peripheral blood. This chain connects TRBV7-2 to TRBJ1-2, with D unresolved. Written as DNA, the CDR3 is TGTGCCAGCAGCCAGGTTGGCTCTTATGGCTACACCTTC. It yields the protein CASSQVGSYGYTF. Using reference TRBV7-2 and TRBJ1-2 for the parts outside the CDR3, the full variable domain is GAGVSQSPSNKVTEKGKDVELRCDPISGHTALYWYRQSLGQGLEFLIYFQGNSAPDKSGLPSDRFSAERTGGSVSTLTIQRTQQEDSAVYLCASSQVGSYGYTFGSGTRLTVV.